The text below deals with one T cell receptor (beta chain). As for time point: new active TB diagnosis, blood taken before or within 7 days of starting treatment. This sample stems from a study of T cells in tuberculosis. CDR3 length: 12 residues. Deletions cut 6 bases from V and 2 bases from J, with 7 bases between. Germline assignment: CDR1 MNHNY and CDR2 SVGAGI (reference sequence). This table comes from immunoSEQ multiplex PCR, and its TCRdb copy is limited to in-frame clones, with some not included. The sample has about 34,000 clones, 90% to 95% seen once. The genes are TRBV6-6 and TRBJ1-1; D possibly corresponds to TRBD1 (5 bases). This sequence originates from an adult with tuberculosis. The material sequenced was PBMCs, taken at tuberculosis diagnosis. The chain's CDR3 is CASSQGNTEAFF. The CDR3 DNA reads as TGTGCCAGCAGCCAGGGTAACACTGAAGCTTTCTTT.